Listed here are 3 T cell receptor beta chains from one sample, sequenced in a study of chemoradiotherapy in HPV16-positive cancers. Sequencing was performed with immunoSEQ multiplex PCR; in TCRdb, only in-frame clones are kept and a portion is missing. The data show several thousand clones, approximately 80% seen once. Sequenced here: tumor tissue, sampled from a patient who underwent chemoradiotherapy. Receptors were obtained from a human donor with HPV-associated anogenital cancer.

The rearrangement links TRBV7-9 to TRBJ2-7, with D possibly TRBD1 on 5 matching bases. The ends were cut back, 6 bases at V and 0 bases at J, with 9 bases in the middle. Germline-derived CDR1 and CDR2 are SEHNR and FQNEAQ (reference sequence). The CDR3 runs to 13 residues. CDR3 amino acids: CASSSDNSYEQYF. The CDR3 DNA follows: TGTGCCAGCAGTTCGGACAACTCCTACGAGCAGTACTTC.

The chain carries TRBV7-6 and TRBJ1-1, with 7 bases identical to TRBD1. Germline V gene data show CDR1 as SGHVS and CDR2 as FNYEAQ. J was trimmed by 0 bases and V by 5 bases; bases with no gene match: 3. The CDR3 loop spans 14 amino acids. CDR3 DNA sequence: TGTGCCAGCAGCCTACAGGGGATGAACACTGAAGCTTTCTTT. The encoded protein is CASSLQGMNTEAFF.

The gene calls are TRBV19 and TRBJ1-1; 8 bases align to TRBD1. J gave up 6 bases and V 2 bases, and 8 bases lay outside the gene matches. The CDR3 totals 15 residues. Germline V gives CDR1 LNHDA, CDR2 SQIVND (reference sequence). This CDR3 is CASSITTGAAAEAFF. The CDR3, as DNA: TGTGCCAGTAGTATAACGACAGGGGCCGCCGCTGAAGCTTTCTTT.